Presented here are 23 T cell receptor beta chains from one specimen sequenced in a study of T-cell reconstitution after alpha-beta-depleted transplantation in children. TCRbeta library preparation incorporated unique molecular identifiers. TCRdb re-called the PCR reads with MiXCR, one entry per CDR3 protein. The sample comprises hundreds of thousands of distinct CDR3 sequences, around 13% of which are singletons, and around 2.2% rests with the top ten. The sequencing here drew on PBMCs, mostly from graft donor cells, taken 360 days after TCRalphabeta/CD19-depleted stem cell transplant. The receptor set was obtained from a male patient aged 10-17 years who had a stem cell transplant for acute myeloid leukemia, so the T cells may come from the graft donor.

The V and J genes are TRBV20-1 and TRBJ2-7, with 14 bases aligning to TRBD2. Per the germline V gene, CDR1 is DFQATT and CDR2 is SNEGSKA (reference sequence). This CDR3 is built from 16 residues. The J segment lost 4 bases and the V segment lost 0 bases, leaving 5 bases of the junction unmatched. The CDR3 nucleotides read TGCAGTGCTAGAGAGGGGACTAGCGGGGGATTGTACGAGCAGTACTTC. Residues: CSAREGTSGGLYEQYF.

This clonotype was seen a few times. The V and J genes are TRBV20-1 and TRBJ2-1; tentatively, D is TRBD2 (6 bases). V was trimmed by 3 bases and J by 2 bases, leaving 17 bases between them. The CDR3 is made up of 16 amino acids. Germline CDR1 DFQATT, CDR2 SNEGSKA (reference sequence). The chain's CDR3 is CSARRIRGLTYNEQFF. The CDR3 DNA reads as TGCAGTGCTAGGAGGATAAGGGGACTTACCTACAATGAGCAGTTCTTC.

This clonotype came up a few times. J is TRBJ2-7 and V is TRBV4-3; 8 bases agree with TRBD1. Germline lookup yields CDR1 LGHNA and CDR2 YSLEER. The V and J ends lost 0 bases and 2 bases, in that order; junction bases with no gene match: 9. This CDR3 contains 17 residues. The CDR3, as DNA: TGCGCCAGCAGCCAAGATATAAGGACAGGGCCCACCTACGAGCAGTACTTC. It is translated as CASSQDIRTGPTYEQYF.

This clonotype was observed a handful of times. The gene calls are TRBV5-1 and TRBJ1-1; D not certain. The length of the CDR3 is 17 residues. Germline CDR1 reads SGHRS; CDR2 reads YFSETQ. V was pared by 3 bases and J by 4 bases, with 22 bases between. This chain's CDR3 is CASSSFRDMIFGTEAFF. The CDR3 bases are TGCGCCAGCAGCTCCTTCCGCGATATGATTTTCGGCACTGAAGCTTTCTTT.

This clonotype was picked up a small number of times. The CDR3 DNA follows: TGTGCCAGCAGTGTCCGGGACAGGGCGAACAATGAGCAGTTCTTC. It yields the protein CASSVRDRANNEQFF. The V call is TRBV27, the J call TRBJ2-1, with 9 bases identical to TRBD1. Germline CDR1 and CDR2: MNHEY and SMNVEV (reference sequence). The CDR3 extends over 15 amino acids. V trimming: 5 bases; J trimming: 5 bases; junction bases outside the gene matches: 7.

The J gene is TRBJ2-7, the V gene TRBV11-2; no firm D call. This CDR3 has 12 residues. V shed 5 bases and J shed 5 bases, with 10 bases lying between them. Looked up from germline, CDR1 is SGHAT and CDR2 is FQNNGV. The CDR3 is CASSPYKDEQYF. The CDR3 nucleotides read TGTGCCAGCAGCCCATACAAGGACGAGCAGTACTTC.

The sample holds a few counts of this clonotype. The chain links TRBV28 to TRBJ2-1; 10 nucleotides align to TRBD2. Germline V gene sequence: CDR1 MDHEN, CDR2 SYDVKM. There are 14 residues in the CDR3. Trimming took 7 bases from V and 7 from J; bases not matched to a gene: 7. The CDR3: CASTVAGGGNEQFF. The CDR3 nucleotides are TGTGCCAGCACAGTAGCGGGAGGCGGAAATGAGCAGTTCTTC.

The gene calls are TRBV7-3 and TRBJ2-1, with D perhaps matching TRBD1 (5 bases). Germline assignment: CDR1 SGHTA and CDR2 FQGTGA. This CDR3 is built from 13 residues. V lost 0 bases and J lost 6, with 6 bases in between. CDR3 nucleotide sequence: TGTGCCAGCAGCTTAACGCAGGGCAATGAGCAGTTCTTC. Translation gives CASSLTQGNEQFF.

This clonotype was detected only a few times. V is TRBV28 and J is TRBJ2-1; TRBD2 aligns across 14 bases. With 5 bases clipped from V and 7 bases from J, the junction kept 10 bases outside the gene matches. Germline assignment: CDR1 MDHEN and CDR2 SYDVKM. This CDR3 comprises 17 residues. The CDR3 sequence: CASSPHSGLAGVNEQFF. The CDR3 DNA sequence: TGTGCCAGCAGTCCCCACTCGGGACTAGCGGGGGTAAATGAGCAGTTCTTC. Variable domain in full (rest from reference TRBV28 and TRBJ2-1): DVKVTQSSRYLVKRTGEKVFLECVQDMDHENMFWYRQDPGLGLRLIYFSYDVKMKEKGDIPEGYSVSREKKERFSLILESASTNQTSMYLCASSPHSGLAGVNEQFFGPGTRLTVL.

The chain combines TRBV5-1 with TRBJ2-2; 8 positions agree with TRBD1. J was trimmed by 4 bases and V by 2 bases; bases with no gene match: 7. Per germline, CDR1 SGHRS and CDR2 YFSETQ. This CDR3 has 16 residues. The CDR3 region is CASSLIGTGGTGELFF. The CDR3 bases are TGCGCCAGCAGCTTAATAGGGACAGGCGGCACCGGGGAGCTGTTTTTT.

This clonotype was seen a few times. The chain combines TRBV28 with TRBJ2-5; 7 bases are a match to TRBD1. Germline CDR1 is MDHEN and CDR2 is SYDVKM. The CDR3 spans 17 residues. Trimming cost V 5 bases and J 6 bases; bases outside gene matches: 18. CDR3 in DNA: TGTGCCAGCAGTCCGACTCCTCGACAGGGAAGGGGAAAGACCCAGTACTTC. It specifies CASSPTPRQGRGKTQYF.

This clonotype was counted between two and nine times. This chain uses TRBV6-2 or TRBV6-3 with TRBJ2-1; D remains ambiguous. Germline CDR1 MNHEY, CDR2 SVGEGT. V lost 0 bases, J lost 9 bases, and 24 bases lay in between. The CDR3 consists of 18 residues. DNA for the CDR3: TGTGCCAGCAGTTACTCGAGGCCGTCTCGCCCTAGGTACGGTGAGCAGTTCTTC. This translates into CASSYSRPSRPRYGEQFF.

V is TRBV5-1 and J is TRBJ2-5; possibly TRBD1 or TRBD2 for D (5 bases each). The CDR3 contains 14 residues. With 5 bases removed from V and 5 bases from J, the gap between germline ends came to 16 bases. From germline, CDR1 is SGHRS and CDR2 YFSETQ. The DNA for the CDR3 is TGCGCCAGCAGTTCCGGGGACCTTATTGAGACCCAGTACTTC. Residues: CASSSGDLIETQYF.

This clonotype was seen ten or more times. V usage is TRBV3-1 and J usage is TRBJ1-1, with D tentatively TRBD1 (6 bases). From germline, CDR1 is LGHDT and CDR2 YNNKEL (reference sequence). The V gene lost 3 bases and the J gene lost 0 bases, with 8 bases spanning the gap. The CDR3 covers 14 residues. The CDR3 DNA reads as TGTGCCAGCAGCCAGGGACACATGAACACTGAAGCTTTCTTT. Amino acids: CASSQGHMNTEAFF.

This clonotype was detected a few times. The V gene is TRBV20-1, the J gene TRBJ1-5; possibly TRBD1 for D (5 bases). CDR1 DFQATT and CDR2 SNEGSKA come from the germline V gene (reference sequence). CDR3 length: 13 amino acids. V shed 7 bases and J shed 6 bases, with 16 bases lying between them. The DNA of the CDR3 is TGCAGTGGGGGCGGGGGTGCTGGTCAGCCCCAGCATTTT. It yields the protein CSGGGGAGQPQHF.

CDR3 in amino acids: CASSTTGLAGDMGTQYF. CDR3 bases: TGTGCCAGCAGTACAACAGGACTAGCGGGAGATATGGGGACCCAGTACTTC. This chain links TRBV27 with TRBJ2-5, with 13 positions matching TRBD2. This CDR3 contains 17 residues. V trimming: 5 bases; J trimming: 7 bases; junction bases outside the gene matches: 13. Germline CDR1 reads MNHEY; CDR2 reads SMNVEV (reference sequence).

This clonotype was seen more than once but under ten times. The rearrangement links TRBV28 to TRBJ2-7; possibly TRBD1 or TRBD2 for D (5 bases each). Germline CDR1 is MDHEN and CDR2 is SYDVKM. V dropped 4 bases and J dropped 4 bases, with 14 bases sitting between them. This CDR3 is 14 amino acids long. In nucleotides, the CDR3 is TGTGCCAGCAGTTCCGGGACGGGGCAATACGAGCAGTACTTC. It yields the protein CASSSGTGQYEQYF.

The J gene is TRBJ2-7, the V gene TRBV5-1; D gene ambiguous. There are 13 residues in the CDR3. Looked up from germline, CDR1 is SGHRS and CDR2 is YFSETQ. Trimming left V 0 bases short and J 5 bases short, with 9 bases between. The CDR3 sequence: CASSLGLFNEQYF. The DNA of the CDR3 is TGCGCCAGCAGCTTGGGACTTTTTAACGAGCAGTACTTC.

This clonotype was seen a handful of times. CDR3 sequence (DNA): TGTGCCAGCAGTTACCCCCCGTACAATGAGCAGTTCTTC. It translates to CASSYPPYNEQFF. The chain has TRBV6-6 and TRBJ2-1; no firm D call. CDR1 is MNHNY, CDR2 SVGAGI, per germline (reference sequence). The CDR3 has 13 residues. V lost 2 bases and J 4 bases, leaving 6 bases between the germline ends.

The rearrangement links TRBV30 to TRBJ2-3; no definite D call. V was pared by 5 bases and J by 0 bases, with 6 bases between. Germline assignment: CDR1 GTSNPN and CDR2 SVGIG (reference sequence). The CDR3 spans 12 residues. The CDR3 spells CAWAGSTDTQYF. CDR3 coding DNA: TGTGCCTGGGCAGGAAGCACAGATACGCAGTATTTT.

This clonotype showed up many times. The chain carries TRBV5-1 and TRBJ2-7, with 7 bases fitting TRBD1. Germline lookup yields CDR1 SGHRS and CDR2 YFSETQ. The V and J ends lost 0 bases and 4 bases, in that order; junction bases with no gene match: 7. This CDR3 spans 15 amino acids. This CDR3 is CASSLDRGLVYEQYF. Here the CDR3 DNA reads TGCGCCAGCAGCTTGGACAGGGGTTTGGTTTACGAGCAGTACTTC. Variable domain in full (rest from reference TRBV5-1 and TRBJ2-7): KAGVTQTPRYLIKTRGQQVTLSCSPISGHRSVSWYQQTPGQGLQFLFEYFSETQRNKGNFPGRFSGRQFSNSRSEMNVSTLELGDSALYLCASSLDRGLVYEQYFGPGTRLTVT.

The V gene is TRBV20-1, the J gene TRBJ2-2; 9 bases fit TRBD2. This CDR3 has 11 residues. Germline CDR1 is DFQATT and CDR2 is SNEGSKA (reference sequence). The CDR3 loop reads CRAGGPGELFF. CDR3 bases: TGCAGGGCGGGGGGGCCCGGGGAGCTGTTTTTT.

This clonotype has just a few counts. The V and J genes are TRBV7-3 and TRBJ2-2, with a weak D call TRBD2 (5 bases). The CDR3 is 13 residues long. Germline V lookup: CDR1 SGHTA, CDR2 FQGTGA. The V gene lost 5 bases and the J gene lost 8 bases, with 12 bases spanning the gap. CDR3 sequence: CASSLAAMGELFF. The CDR3 nucleotides are TGTGCCAGCAGCCTAGCAGCTATGGGGGAGCTGTTTTTT.